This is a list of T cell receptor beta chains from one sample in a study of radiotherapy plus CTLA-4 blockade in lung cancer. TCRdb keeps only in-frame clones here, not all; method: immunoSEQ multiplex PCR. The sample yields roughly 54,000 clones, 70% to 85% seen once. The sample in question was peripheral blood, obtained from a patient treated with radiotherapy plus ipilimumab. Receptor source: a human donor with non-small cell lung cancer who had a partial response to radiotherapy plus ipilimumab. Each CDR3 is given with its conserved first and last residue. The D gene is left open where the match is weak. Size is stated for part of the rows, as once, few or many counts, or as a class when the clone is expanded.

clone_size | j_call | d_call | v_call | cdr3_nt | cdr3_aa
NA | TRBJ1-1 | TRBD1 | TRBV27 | TGTGCCAGCAGTTTATATGCCCAGTGGGGAACAGGGGATATGAACACTGAAGCTTTCTTT | CASSLYAQWGTGDMNTEAFF
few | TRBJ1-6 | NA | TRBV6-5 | TGTGCCAGCAGTTACTCCACAGCCTATAATTCACCCCTCCACTTT | CASSYSTAYNSPLHF
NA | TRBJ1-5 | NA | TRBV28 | TGTGCCAGCAGTGAAACAGGGTTCAGTCAGCCCCAGCATTTT | CASSETGFSQPQHF
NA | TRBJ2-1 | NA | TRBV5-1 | TGCGCCACCAGCAAAACAGGCAATTCTCGGATCAACAATGAGCAGTTCTTC | CATSKTGNSRINNEQFF
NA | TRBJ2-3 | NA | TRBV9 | TGTGCCAGCAGCCCAGACACAGATACGCAGTATTTT | CASSPDTDTQYF
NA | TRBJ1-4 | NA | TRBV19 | TGTGCCAGTCGTGCCCTCACAGGGAATGTGGGTGAAAAACTGTTTTTT | CASRALTGNVGEKLFF
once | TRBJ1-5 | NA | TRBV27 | TGTGCCAGCAGTCCTCAGGGACAAGGCAATCAGCCCCAGCATTTT | CASSPQGQGNQPQHF
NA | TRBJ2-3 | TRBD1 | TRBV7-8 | TGTGCCAGCAGCGATGGACAGGGGAGAGATACGCAGTATTTT | CASSDGQGRDTQYF
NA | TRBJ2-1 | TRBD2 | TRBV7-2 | TGTGCCAGCAGCCGGGCAGCGGGGGAGGGCACCTACAATGAGCAGTTCTTC | CASSRAAGEGTYNEQFF
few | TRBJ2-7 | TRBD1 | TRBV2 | TGTGCCAGCGCCTTAAAACCGGGACAGGGATACGAGCAGTACTTC | CASALKPGQGYEQYF
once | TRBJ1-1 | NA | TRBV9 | TGTGCCAGCGGATCCGGGAGGAACACTGAAGCTTTCTTT | CASGSGRNTEAFF
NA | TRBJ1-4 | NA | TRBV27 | TGTGCCAGCAGTTTAATCTGGCAGGGCAACGAAAAACTGTTTTTT | CASSLIWQGNEKLFF
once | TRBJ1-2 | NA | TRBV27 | TGTGCCAGCAGTTTATTCGGGATTCAAACTAACTATGGCTACACCTTC | CASSLFGIQTNYGYTF
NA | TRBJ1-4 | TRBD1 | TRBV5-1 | TGCGCCAGCAGCGGGAGGACAGGAGCAACTAATGAAAAACTGTTTTTT | CASSGRTGATNEKLFF
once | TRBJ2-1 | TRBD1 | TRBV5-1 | TGCGCCAGCAGCGGACAGGGGGCCTGGAATGAGCAGTTCTTC | CASSGQGAWNEQFF
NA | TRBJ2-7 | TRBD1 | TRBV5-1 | TGCGCCAGCAGCACCGGGACAGGGGCGACCGAGCAGTACTTC | CASSTGTGATEQYF
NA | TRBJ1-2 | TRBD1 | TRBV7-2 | TGTGCCAGCAGCCAAGGACAGGACCTCTATGGCTACACCTTC | CASSQGQDLYGYTF
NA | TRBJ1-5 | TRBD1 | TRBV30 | TGTGCCTGGGGAGGGACAGGCAGCCAGCCCCAGCATTTT | CAWGGTGSQPQHF
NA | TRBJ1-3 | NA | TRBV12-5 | TGTGCTAGTGGTTTGGACGGAGTTAGCACCATATATTTT | CASGLDGVSTIYF
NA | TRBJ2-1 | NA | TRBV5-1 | TGCGCCAGCAGCTTCTTAGAACTAGAATACAATGAGCAGTTCTTC | CASSFLELEYNEQFF
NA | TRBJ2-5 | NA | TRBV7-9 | TGTGCCAGCAGCGCAGGGGTGACCCAGTACTTC | CASSAGVTQYF
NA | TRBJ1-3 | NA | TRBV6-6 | TGTGCCAGCAGTTACCAGGGGAGAAACACCATATATTTT | CASSYQGRNTIYF
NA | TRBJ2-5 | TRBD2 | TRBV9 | TGTGCCAGCAGCGTAGGTAGCGGGGGGGAAGAGACCCAGTACTTC | CASSVGSGGEETQYF
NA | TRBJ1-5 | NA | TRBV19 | TGTGCCAGTACCGAGGTATCCAGACGTCAGCCCCAGCATTTT | CASTEVSRRQPQHF
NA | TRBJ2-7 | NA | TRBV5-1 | TGCGCCAGCAGCTTACAGGGTTGGGAGCAGTACTTC | CASSLQGWEQYF
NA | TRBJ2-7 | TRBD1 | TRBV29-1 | TGCAGCGTGATGACAGGGAATGAGCAGTACTTC | CSVMTGNEQYF
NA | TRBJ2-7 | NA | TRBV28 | TGTGCCAGCAGTTTATCAGGGGCCGCCTACGAGCAGTACTTC | CASSLSGAAYEQYF